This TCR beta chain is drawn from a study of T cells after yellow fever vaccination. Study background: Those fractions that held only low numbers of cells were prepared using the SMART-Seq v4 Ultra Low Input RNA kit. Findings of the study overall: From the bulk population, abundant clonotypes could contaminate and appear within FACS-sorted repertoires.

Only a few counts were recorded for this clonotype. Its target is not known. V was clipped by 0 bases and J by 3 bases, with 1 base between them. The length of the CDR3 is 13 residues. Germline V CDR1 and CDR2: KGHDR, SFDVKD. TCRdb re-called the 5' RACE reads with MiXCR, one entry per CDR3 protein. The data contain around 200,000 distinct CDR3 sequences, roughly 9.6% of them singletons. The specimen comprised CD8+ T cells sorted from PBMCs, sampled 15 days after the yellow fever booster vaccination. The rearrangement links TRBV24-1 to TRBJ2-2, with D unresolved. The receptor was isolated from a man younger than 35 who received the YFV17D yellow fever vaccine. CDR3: CATSDLDTGELFF. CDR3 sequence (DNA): TGTGCCACCAGTGATTTGGACACCGGGGAGCTGTTTTTT.